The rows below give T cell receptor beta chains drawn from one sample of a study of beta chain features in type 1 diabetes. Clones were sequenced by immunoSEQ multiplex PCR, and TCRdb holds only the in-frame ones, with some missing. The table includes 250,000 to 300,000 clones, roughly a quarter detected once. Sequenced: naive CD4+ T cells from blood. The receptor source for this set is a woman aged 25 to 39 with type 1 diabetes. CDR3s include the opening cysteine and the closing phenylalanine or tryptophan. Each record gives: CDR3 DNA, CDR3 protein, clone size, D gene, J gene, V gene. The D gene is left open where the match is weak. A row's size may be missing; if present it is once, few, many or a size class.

DNA: TGCGCCAGCAGCTTCGTTAGCGGGAGGGCGGGCGAGCAGTACTTC; CDR3: CASSFVSGRAGEQYF; size: NA; D: TRBD2; J: TRBJ2-7; V: TRBV5-1
DNA: TGTGCCAGCAGCTTACTTGGCGGGGATGAAGCTTTCTTT; CDR3: CASSLLGGDEAFF; size: NA; D: NA; J: TRBJ1-1; V: TRBV7-9
DNA: TGTGCCAGCAGCCGAACCACTAGCGGGAGTATGGGTGAGCAGTTCTTC; CDR3: CASSRTTSGSMGEQFF; size: NA; D: TRBD2; J: TRBJ2-1; V: TRBV4-2
DNA: TGTGCCAGCAGCCACGGTTCCTCCTACGAGCAGTACTTC; CDR3: CASSHGSSYEQYF; size: few; D: NA; J: TRBJ2-7; V: TRBV5-4
DNA: TGTGCCAGCAGCTACGACAGTCGAATCGTGCAGTACTTC; CDR3: CASSYDSRIVQYF; size: few; D: NA; J: TRBJ2-7; V: TRBV11-2
DNA: TGTGCCAGCAGCCGACTAGCGGGAGGGGACAATGAGCAGTTCTTC; CDR3: CASSRLAGGDNEQFF; size: NA; D: TRBD2; J: TRBJ2-1; V: TRBV6-5
DNA: TGCAGCGTTGCACACAGGGCAGATCAGCCCCAGCATTTT; CDR3: CSVAHRADQPQHF; size: NA; D: NA; J: TRBJ1-5; V: TRBV29-1
DNA: TGTGCCGGCGCCCGGAGGGAGGAGAACACTGAAGCTTTCTTT; CDR3: CAGARREENTEAFF; size: few; D: NA; J: TRBJ1-1; V: TRBV27
DNA: TGTGCCAGCAGTTCACTTCCGGACAGGGGGAATGGCTACACCTTC; CDR3: CASSSLPDRGNGYTF; size: NA; D: TRBD1; J: TRBJ1-2; V: TRBV28
DNA: TGTGCCATCAGTGAGCTAGGGAACACTGAAGCTTTCTTT; CDR3: CAISELGNTEAFF; size: NA; D: NA; J: TRBJ1-1; V: TRBV10-3
DNA: TGTGCCAGCTCACCATTCAGAGGAAACGAGCAGTACTTC; CDR3: CASSPFRGNEQYF; size: few; D: NA; J: TRBJ2-7; V: TRBV18
DNA: TGTGCCAGCAGCTTTAGTACTCACAATGAGCAGTTCTTC; CDR3: CASSFSTHNEQFF; size: few; D: NA; J: TRBJ2-1; V: TRBV7-3
DNA: TGCGCCAGCAGCTTGGATCCGGGGACAGATACGCAGTATTTT; CDR3: CASSLDPGTDTQYF; size: few; D: NA; J: TRBJ2-3; V: TRBV5-1
DNA: TGTGCCAGCAGCTTCCCCCTGAGGATGGAAGCTTTCTTT; CDR3: CASSFPLRMEAFF; size: NA; D: NA; J: TRBJ1-1; V: TRBV7-9
DNA: TGTGCCAGCAGGGGGGCGGACACAGATACGCAGTATTTT; CDR3: CASRGADTDTQYF; size: NA; D: NA; J: TRBJ2-3; V: TRBV5-6
DNA: TGCGCCAGCAGCTACTCGAGTCTCCTCCAAGAGACCCAGTACTTC; CDR3: CASSYSSLLQETQYF; size: few; D: NA; J: TRBJ2-5; V: TRBV4-1
DNA: TGTGCCAGCAGCCTGGGGGGGAGTCCCTCCTACGAGCAGTACTTC; CDR3: CASSLGGSPSYEQYF; size: few; D: TRBD2; J: TRBJ2-7; V: TRBV9
DNA: TGTGCCAGCAGCTTAAGGGCAGGGGAGCAGTACTTC; CDR3: CASSLRAGEQYF; size: NA; D: NA; J: TRBJ2-7; V: TRBV7-2
DNA: TGCGCCAGCAGACTCCACAGGGGTCGCAGCACAGATACGCAGTATTTT; CDR3: CASRLHRGRSTDTQYF; size: NA; D: TRBD1; J: TRBJ2-3; V: TRBV4-1
DNA: TGCAGCGCCCTCCGGAGGGGATGGGGCTACACCTTC; CDR3: CSALRRGWGYTF; size: NA; D: NA; J: TRBJ1-2; V: TRBV29-1